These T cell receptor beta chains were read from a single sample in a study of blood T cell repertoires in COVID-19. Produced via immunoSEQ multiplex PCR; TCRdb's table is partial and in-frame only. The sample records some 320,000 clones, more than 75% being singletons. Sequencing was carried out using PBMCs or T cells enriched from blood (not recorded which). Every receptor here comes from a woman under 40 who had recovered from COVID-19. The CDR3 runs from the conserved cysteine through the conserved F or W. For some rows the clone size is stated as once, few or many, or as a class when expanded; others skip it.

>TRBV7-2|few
CASSSLNYGYTF
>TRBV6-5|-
CASRDRGRTYEQYF
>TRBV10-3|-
CATYGLEKDTGYGYTF
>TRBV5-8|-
CASSLIRGVAYNEQFF
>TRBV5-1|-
CASSLSSGTWSYEQYF
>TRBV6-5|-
CASSYLPGGTEAFF
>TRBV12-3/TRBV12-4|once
CASSWTAGELFF
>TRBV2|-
CASSLGQPSTDTQYF
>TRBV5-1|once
CASARGFADTQYF
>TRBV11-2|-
CASSLGLDTQYF
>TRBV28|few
CASSPLLSRKRGEQYF
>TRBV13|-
CASSFGRAGNTIYF
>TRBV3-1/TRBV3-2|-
CASSQEWMGGYSPLHF
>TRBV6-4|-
CASSPTGLRTEAFF
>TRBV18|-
CASSPRLNRGTDTQYF
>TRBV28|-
CASSSQRKGVGGYTF
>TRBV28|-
CASSLGAGGTDTQYF
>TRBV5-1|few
CASSPNHGDTGELFF
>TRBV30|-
CAWSSWIGKGYTF
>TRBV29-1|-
CSVEDTFSYEQYF
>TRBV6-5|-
CTGENALTGSYGYTF
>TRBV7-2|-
CASSSETAYNSPLHF
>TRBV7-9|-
CASSLTGPGNTIYF
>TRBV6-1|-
CASSEMGARGEQFF
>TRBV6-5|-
CASSVYLQETQYF
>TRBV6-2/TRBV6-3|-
CASSYARFGANVLTF
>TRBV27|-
CASSLGQGVQYF
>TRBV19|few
CASSIHGEAFF
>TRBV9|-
CASSPYSSRGTDTQYF
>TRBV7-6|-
CASSPRQGTSYEQYF
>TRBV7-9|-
CASSLAAVYNPSSGNTIYF
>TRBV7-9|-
CASSPAGSYEQYF
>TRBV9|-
CASSASPGTSGGMQFF
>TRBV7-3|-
CASSSGHF
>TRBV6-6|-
CASSYSGQGNSPLHF
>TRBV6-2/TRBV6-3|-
CASSYRDRAGSEWALHF
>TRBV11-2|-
CASSLDLETQYF